This is a list of T cell receptor beta chains from one sample in a study of T cell repertoires in cytomegalovirus infection. Antigen specificity for these receptors is unknown. TCRdb re-derived calls from the reads in MiXCR, one entry per CDR3 protein. The profile shows hundreds of thousands of distinct CDR3 sequences, 33% of them singletons. This specimen was cultured PBMCs, taken from culture after CMV antigen stimulation. The receptors were sampled from a human donor in good health (CMV status not recorded). Some clones in this sample may be carry-over from other donors' samples. The CDR3 runs from the conserved cysteine through the conserved F or W. Each record gives: D gene, clone size, CDR3 length, V gene, J gene, CDR3 DNA, CDR3 protein. The D gene is left open where the match is weak. Expanded clones get a size class; other rows say once, few or many, or leave the size out.

>NA|few|14|TRBV7-2|TRBJ2-7
TGTGCCAGCAGCACATGGACCGCGGCCTACGAGCAGTACTTC
CASSTWTAAYEQYF
>TRBD1|few|16|TRBV28|TRBJ1-2
TGTGCCAGCAGGCACCCACAGGGGTTAAGGGTCTATGGCTACACCTTC
CASRHPQGLRVYGYTF
>NA|few|16|TRBV20-1|TRBJ2-1
TGCAGTGCTAGAGATCGAGACCGGAGCTCCTACAATGAGCAGTTCTTC
CSARDRDRSSYNEQFF
>NA|NA|14|TRBV19|TRBJ2-1
TGTGCCAGTAGTAGTTGGCAGGGGCACAATGAGCAGTTCTTC
CASSSWQGHNEQFF
>TRBD1|many|12|TRBV27|TRBJ1-2
TGTGCCAGCAGTCCACAGGGGGGAGGCTACACCTTC
CASSPQGGGYTF
>TRBD2|many|20|TRBV7-2|TRBJ2-1
TGTGCCAGCAGCTTTCCGACTAGCGGGAGCCCCTCTTCCTCCTACAATGAGCAGTTCTTC
CASSFPTSGSPSSSYNEQFF
>NA|NA|15|TRBV5-1|TRBJ1-5
TGCGCCAGCAGCCCGGGCCCGGAGAGCAATCAGCCCCAGCATTTT
CASSPGPESNQPQHF
>NA|NA|14|TRBV7-2|TRBJ1-1
TGTGCCAGCAGCTATAAATCGGGGAACACTGAAGCTTTCTTT
CASSYKSGNTEAFF
>NA|few|15|TRBV27|TRBJ2-1
TGTGCCAGCAGCCCAAGGCTGAGCTCCTACAATGAGCAGTTCTTC
CASSPRLSSYNEQFF
>TRBD2|few|16|TRBV7-2|TRBJ2-5
TGTGCCAGCACCCCCAGCTTAGCGGGAGCTGGAGAGACCCAGTACTTC
CASTPSLAGAGETQYF
>NA|NA|13|TRBV24-1|TRBJ2-1
TGTGCCACCAGTGATTTCAAGGGAGGTGAGCAGTTCTTC
CATSDFKGGEQFF
>NA|NA|12|TRBV28|TRBJ2-1
TGTGCCAGCAGTTCCCTTAACAATGAGCAGTTCTTC
CASSSLNNEQFF
>NA|NA|12|TRBV12-3/TRBV12-4|TRBJ2-3
TGTGCCAGCAGTTTAAACGGGAACAAGCAGTATTTT
CASSLNGNKQYF
>NA|NA|15|TRBV7-2|TRBJ2-4
TGTGCCAGCAGCCAAAGGCCGGGGTTGGGAAACATTCAGTACTTC
CASSQRPGLGNIQYF
>TRBD1|many|15|TRBV6-2/TRBV6-3|TRBJ1-2
TGTGCCAGCAGAGTTACCGGGACAGGGGGCTTTGGCTACACCTTC
CASRVTGTGGFGYTF
>TRBD1|many|15|TRBV7-2|TRBJ2-1
TGTGCCAGCAGCCCGTTACAGGGGTCCTACAATGAGCAGTTCTTC
CASSPLQGSYNEQFF
>TRBD2|NA|17|TRBV6-2/TRBV6-3|TRBJ2-5
TGTGCCAGCAGAGCGGGACTAGCGGGAGGCAAGGATCGTACCCAGTACTTC
CASRAGLAGGKDRTQYF
>TRBD1|few|15|TRBV9|TRBJ1-1
TGTGCCAGCAGCCAAGGGACAGCCATGAACACTGAAGCTTTCTTT
CASSQGTAMNTEAFF
>NA|NA|15|TRBV28|TRBJ1-5
TGTGCCAGCTATCCCCGGGGGTTGGGCAATCAGCCCCAGCATTTT
CASYPRGLGNQPQHF
>TRBD1|NA|14|TRBV5-4|TRBJ2-3
TGTGCCAGCAGAGTGACAGGGGTAAAAGATACGCAGTATTTT
CASRVTGVKDTQYF
>TRBD2|NA|14|TRBV9|TRBJ2-7
TGTGCCAGCAGCGCGGGACTAGCGGGTTACGAGCAGTACTTC
CASSAGLAGYEQYF
>TRBD1|few|17|TRBV4-1|TRBJ2-2
TGCGCCAGCAGCCAAGGGAGTGGACAGGGACGCACCGGGGAGCTGTTTTTT
CASSQGSGQGRTGELFF
>TRBD2|few|15|TRBV10-2|TRBJ2-1
TGCGCCAGCAGTGCTATCCTAGCGGGAGTCAATGAGCAGTTCTTC
CASSAILAGVNEQFF
>TRBD2|few|15|TRBV7-8|TRBJ2-3
TGTGCCAGCAGCTTAGCCCTCCGGGGGGAGGATACGCAGTATTTT
CASSLALRGEDTQYF
>TRBD2|many|14|TRBV7-2|TRBJ2-7
TGTGCCAGCAGTACTAGCGGGAACCCCTACGAGCAGTACTTC
CASSTSGNPYEQYF
>TRBD1|NA|16|TRBV11-2|TRBJ2-5
TGTGCCAGCAGCTTAGGACGGACAGGGCTCCAAGAGACCCAGTACTTC
CASSLGRTGLQETQYF
>NA|NA|16|TRBV7-2|TRBJ2-3
TGTGCCAGCAGCTCTCTTCCGGTCAGTAGCACAGATACGCAGTATTTT
CASSSLPVSSTDTQYF
>NA|few|14|TRBV12-3/TRBV12-4|TRBJ2-1
TGTGCCACCATCCTAGGCTTTGGAAACAATGAGCAGTTCTTC
CATILGFGNNEQFF
>TRBD2|many|16|TRBV7-6|TRBJ2-5
TGTGCCAGCAGCACTCTAGCGGGAGAACGTTTGGAGACCCAGTACTTC
CASSTLAGERLETQYF
>NA|few|15|TRBV25-1|TRBJ1-1
TGTGCCAGCAGTGAAGCGGGGAGCATGAACACTGAAGCTTTCTTT
CASSEAGSMNTEAFF
>NA|NA|13|TRBV7-2|TRBJ2-3
TGTGCCAGCAGCTTAACGGTGGAAGATACGCAGTATTTT
CASSLTVEDTQYF
>NA|few|17|TRBV19|TRBJ2-1
TGTGCCAGTAGTCCTTGGACTACCGGTCGGTCCTACAATGAGCAGTTCTTC
CASSPWTTGRSYNEQFF
>NA|NA|17|TRBV28|TRBJ2-3
TGTGCCAGCAGTTTATACAGAGGGCGACCCTCCACAGATACGCAGTATTTT
CASSLYRGRPSTDTQYF
>TRBD2|NA|17|TRBV18|TRBJ2-5
TGTGCCAGCTCCAGCGGGACTAGCCAGCAACAGCGTGAGACCCAGTACTTC
CASSSGTSQQQRETQYF
>TRBD2|few|16|TRBV28|TRBJ2-2
TGTGCCAGCAGTCTCAAACGTATAGGCGGGAGGGGGGAGCTGTTTTTT
CASSLKRIGGRGELFF
>NA|many|16|TRBV7-2|TRBJ1-3
TGTGCCAGCAGCTTAGGGGGGGGATTCTCTGGAAACACCATATATTTT
CASSLGGGFSGNTIYF
>TRBD2|NA|16|TRBV9|TRBJ2-7
TGTGCCAGCAGCCCCGGGACTAGCAACTACTACTACGAGCAGTACTTC
CASSPGTSNYYYEQYF
>NA|NA|14|TRBV5-4|TRBJ1-5
TGTGCCAGCAGCCCCGACGGGAGCAATCAGCCCCAGCATTTT
CASSPDGSNQPQHF
>NA|few|16|TRBV7-2|TRBJ1-1
TGTGCCAGCAGCTTCCGAGGCGGGGGGCCTAACACTGAAGCTTTCTTT
CASSFRGGGPNTEAFF
>NA|few|16|TRBV7-2|TRBJ1-5
TGTGCCAGCAGCTTAGCCCCCCCTCCTTCGCGTCAGCCCCAGCATTTT
CASSLAPPPSRQPQHF